This T cell receptor (beta chain) was documented in a study of cytomegalovirus exposure and HLA in healthy donors. Study details: The study's early data release held some 85 million unique TCRs from HLA-typed donors. The study's findings and limits: A missense DCLRE1C variant was associated with V- and J-gene trimming of TCR beta chains in a later analysis, and an independent cohort replicated the association. In presence/absence analyses, roughly uniform sequencing depth across donors was assumed.

Use of 60 Vbeta and 13 Jbeta primers characterized the PCR. Using immunoSEQ multiplex PCR, the repertoire was profiled, and TCRdb retains in-frame clones only, with some absent. The table lists roughly 120,000 clones, 65% to 75% of them singletons. Of note for this clone: Its target is unknown.

All the people who gave samples were healthy bone marrow donors. CDR3 length: 19 amino acids. Germline V gives CDR1 SGHVS, CDR2 FNYEAQ. V shed 4 bases, J shed 9 bases, and the junction held 18 bases outside the gene matches. The TCR comes from a woman in her forties or fifties in good health and CMV-seropositive. Sequenced: PBMCs. The rearrangement uses TRBV7-6 and TRBJ2-5; 15 nucleotides match TRBD2. CDR3 nucleotide sequence: TGTGCCAGCAGCTCATCGCTGGGACTAGCGGGGGGCTTCCGTGGGGCCCAGTACTTC. Residues: CASSSSLGLAGGFRGAQYF.